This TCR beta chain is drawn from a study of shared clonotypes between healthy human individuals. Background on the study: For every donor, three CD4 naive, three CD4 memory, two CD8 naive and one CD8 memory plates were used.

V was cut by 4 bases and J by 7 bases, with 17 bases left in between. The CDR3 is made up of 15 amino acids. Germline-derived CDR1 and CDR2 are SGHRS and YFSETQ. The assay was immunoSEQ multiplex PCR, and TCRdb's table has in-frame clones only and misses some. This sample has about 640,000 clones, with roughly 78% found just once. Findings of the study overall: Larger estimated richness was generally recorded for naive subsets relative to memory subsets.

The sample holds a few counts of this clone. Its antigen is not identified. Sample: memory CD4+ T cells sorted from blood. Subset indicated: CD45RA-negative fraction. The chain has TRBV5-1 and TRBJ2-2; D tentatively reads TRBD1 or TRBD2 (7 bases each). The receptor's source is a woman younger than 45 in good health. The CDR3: CASSPRQGGDGELFF. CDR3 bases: TGCGCCAGCAGCCCTCGACAGGGAGGGGACGGGGAGCTGTTTTTT.